The sequence of this T cell receptor (beta chain) was determined in a study of blood T cell repertoires in COVID-19. Study-wide context: Material from acute and convalescent COVID-19 was sourced from the United States, Italy and Spain. Sources were T cells, B-cell-depleted T cells, or PBMCs; the material itself was cDNA or gDNA.

The germline CDR1 and CDR2 sequences are LNHDA and SQIVND (reference sequence). The V gene end was trimmed by 4 bases and the J gene end by 2 bases; junction bases not matched to a gene: 5. The CDR3 sequence is 15 residues long. As processed by the authors: Reference gene primer amplification yielded estimated nucleated cell counts. Method: immunoSEQ multiplex PCR; TCRdb's copy keeps in-frame clones and lacks some. The DNA was the basis for D and trimming; V, J and clone size are from that table. The sample has some 150,000 clones, 88% seen once; the top ten hold 2.3%. This clone has only a few counts.

The chain recombines TRBV19 with TRBJ2-7; 10 nucleotides agree with TRBD1. This TCR derives from a human donor in a cohort sampled during active COVID-19. The sample taken for sequencing was peripheral blood. In DNA, the CDR3 is TGTGCCAGTAGTACCCGACAGGGGGCAGCCTACGAGCAGTACTTC. Its translation is CASSTRQGAAYEQYF.